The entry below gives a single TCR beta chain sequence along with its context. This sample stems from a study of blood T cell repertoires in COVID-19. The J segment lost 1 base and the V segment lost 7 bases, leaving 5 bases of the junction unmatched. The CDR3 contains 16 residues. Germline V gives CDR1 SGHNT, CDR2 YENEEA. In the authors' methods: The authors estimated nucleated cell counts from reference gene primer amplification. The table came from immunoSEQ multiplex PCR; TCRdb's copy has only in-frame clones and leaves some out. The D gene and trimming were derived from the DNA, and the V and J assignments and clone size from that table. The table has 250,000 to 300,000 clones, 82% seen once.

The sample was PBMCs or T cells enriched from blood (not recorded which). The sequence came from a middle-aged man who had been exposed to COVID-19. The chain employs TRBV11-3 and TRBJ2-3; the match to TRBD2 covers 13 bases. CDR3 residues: CASTVGLAGGTDTQYF. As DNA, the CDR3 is TGTGCCAGCACCGTCGGACTAGCGGGAGGCACAGATACGCAGTATTTT.